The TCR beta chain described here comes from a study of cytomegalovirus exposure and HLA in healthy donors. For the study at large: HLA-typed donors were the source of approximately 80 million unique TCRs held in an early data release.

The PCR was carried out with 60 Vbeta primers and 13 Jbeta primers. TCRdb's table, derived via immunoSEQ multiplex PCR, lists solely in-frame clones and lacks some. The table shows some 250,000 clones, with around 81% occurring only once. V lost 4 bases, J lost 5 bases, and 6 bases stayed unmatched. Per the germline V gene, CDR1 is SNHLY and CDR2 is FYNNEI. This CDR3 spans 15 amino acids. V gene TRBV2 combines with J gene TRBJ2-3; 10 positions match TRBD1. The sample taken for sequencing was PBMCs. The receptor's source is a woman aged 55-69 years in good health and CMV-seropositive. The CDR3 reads CASSGQGATIDTQYF. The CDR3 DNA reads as TGTGCCAGCAGTGGACAGGGGGCGACGATAGATACGCAGTATTTT.